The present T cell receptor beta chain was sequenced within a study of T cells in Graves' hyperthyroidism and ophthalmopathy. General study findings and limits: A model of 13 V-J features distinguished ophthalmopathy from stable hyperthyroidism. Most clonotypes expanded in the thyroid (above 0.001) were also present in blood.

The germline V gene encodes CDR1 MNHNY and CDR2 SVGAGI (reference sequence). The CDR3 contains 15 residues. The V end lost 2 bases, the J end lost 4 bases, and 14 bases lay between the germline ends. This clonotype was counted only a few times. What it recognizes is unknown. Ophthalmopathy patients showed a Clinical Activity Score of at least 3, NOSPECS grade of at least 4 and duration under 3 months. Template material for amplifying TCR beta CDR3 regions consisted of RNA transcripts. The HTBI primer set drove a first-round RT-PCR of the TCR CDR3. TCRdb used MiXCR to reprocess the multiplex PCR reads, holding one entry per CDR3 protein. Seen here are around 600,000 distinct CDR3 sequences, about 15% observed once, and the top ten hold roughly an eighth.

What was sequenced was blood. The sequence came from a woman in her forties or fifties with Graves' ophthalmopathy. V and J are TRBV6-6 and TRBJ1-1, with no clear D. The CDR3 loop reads CASSYDQRGRTEAFF. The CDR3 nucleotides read TGTGCCAGCAGTTACGACCAACGGGGTCGCACTGAAGCTTTCTTT.